One TCR beta chain is described in this entry. Its antigen has not been determined. No base quality values were provided; no much bigger clone lies one nucleotide off. These data belong to a study of blood T cell repertoires in COVID-19 (dated by TCRdb to 2020 to 2021). With regard to the full study: Samples covering the acute and convalescent phases of COVID-19 were provided by collaborators in the United States, Italy and Spain. A de-identified subject ID, COVID-19 status, age in years and sex were almost always included in the sample metadata. Where HLA class I and class II types were available, the types were taken from metadata supplied by the sample provider, not from assay-based typing. The repertoires were made available in a free public database intended to serve as a resource for research on the immune response to SARS-CoV-2. Samples were obtained from the ongoing ImmuneRACE study (first 160 participants) and from 1,254 subjects provided by 6 global collaborators. The dataset comprised deeply sampled blood TCRbeta repertoires from subjects exposed to, actively infected with, or recovered from COVID-19. The prospective study material was composed of cDNA or gDNA derived from T cells, B-cell-depleted T cells, or PBMCs. Study-wide findings and limitations: The amount of clinical and demographic metadata varied by source and participant and was provided uncurated.

Each collaborating institution followed its own protocols to collect whole blood in K2EDTA tubes. For TCRbeta analysis, collaborator samples were shipped as frozen whole blood, as isolated PBMCs, or as DNA extracted from either sample type. The immunoSEQ Assay, a bias-controlled multiplex PCR, was used to amplify TCRbeta CDR3 regions from genomic DNA. Per the authors' processing: The number of nucleated cells in each sample was estimated by amplification of reference gene primers within the assay. Sequence reads were collapsed and filtered to measure the absolute abundance of every unique TCRbeta CDR3 rearrangement. For each sample, productive Simpson clonality was calculated by taking the square root of Simpson's diversity index across productive rearrangements. Not all clones reach the TCRdb copy of this immuneACCESS table, which keeps in-frame sequences only. Checked studies attribute under half of the gap to unresolved V genes and leave the rest unexplained. For V, J and clone size, that table is used; D and trimming come from the DNA. The sample contains tens of thousands of clones, around 81% of them found a single time. Of the sample, about 5.3% falls within the top ten clones.

V drops 9 bases and J drops 8 bases, leaving 30 bases in between. Taken from cysteine to phenylalanine, the CDR3 has 17 residues. Only CDR3 DNA remains: 51 bases, in frame from the first base. Sequences LNHDA (CDR1) and SQIVND (CDR2) are obtained from the germline V gene (reference sequence). The material sequenced was peripheral blood. This receptor chain uses TRBV19 and TRBJ2-3; no confident D gene assignment can be made. The clonotype originates from a man in his sixties or seventies with acute or convalescent COVID-19. The CDR3 reads as follows: CASLSPDQVMGVGTQYF. The nucleotide sequence reads as follows: TGTGCCAGCCTATCCCCCGACCAGGTCATGGGTGTCGGTACGCAGTATTTT.